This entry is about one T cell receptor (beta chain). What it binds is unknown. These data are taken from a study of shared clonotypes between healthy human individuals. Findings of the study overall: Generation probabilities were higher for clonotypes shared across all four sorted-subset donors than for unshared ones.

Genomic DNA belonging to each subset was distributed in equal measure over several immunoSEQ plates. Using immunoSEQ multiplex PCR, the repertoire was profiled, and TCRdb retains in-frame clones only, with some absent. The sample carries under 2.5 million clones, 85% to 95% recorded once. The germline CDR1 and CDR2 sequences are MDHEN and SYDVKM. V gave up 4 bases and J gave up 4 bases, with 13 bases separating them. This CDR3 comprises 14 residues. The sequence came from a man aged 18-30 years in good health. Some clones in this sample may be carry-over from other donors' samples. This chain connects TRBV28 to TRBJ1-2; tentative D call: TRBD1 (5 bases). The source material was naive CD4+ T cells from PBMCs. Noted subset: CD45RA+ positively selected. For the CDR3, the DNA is TGTGCCAGCAGTTCCCACCGACAGTCCTATGGCTACACCTTC. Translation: CASSSHRQSYGYTF.